The 11 T cell receptor beta chains reported below all come from one sample, sequenced in a study of chemoradiotherapy in HPV16-positive cancers (dated by TCRdb to between 2021 and 2023). Receptor amplification or capture employed the immunoSEQ multiplex PCR assay. TCRdb stores this immuneACCESS table with in-frame sequences only. Part of the clones is absent; in the studies checked, under half of the shortfall reflects unresolved V genes, and no reason is known for the rest. The sample table shows more than 20,000 clones, and around 87% are seen once. The ten largest clones represent about 2.4% of the sample. Here the sequenced sample was blood, taken from a patient who underwent chemoradiotherapy. These receptors originate from a human donor with HPV-associated anogenital cancer.

This clone appeared once. This chain joins TRBV27 and TRBJ1-5; tentatively, D is TRBD1 (5 bases). The CDR3 spans 14 residues. Deletions cut 5 bases from V and 1 base from J, with 9 bases between. CDR1 is MNHEY and CDR2 is SMNVEV in the germline V gene (reference sequence). In DNA, the CDR3 is TGTGCCAGCAGTAGGGGTTCCAGCAATCAGCCCCAGCATTTT. Its translation is CASSRGSSNQPQHF.

This chain links TRBV7-8 with TRBJ2-1; 9 nucleotides align to TRBD2. The CDR3 has 16 residues. The V and J ends lost 5 bases and 0 bases, in that order; junction bases with no gene match: 5. Germline values: CDR1 SGHVS, CDR2 FQNEAQ. The CDR3 loop reads CASSIPSGTSYNEQFF. The CDR3 DNA sequence: TGTGCCAGCAGCATACCTAGCGGGACCTCCTACAATGAGCAGTTCTTC.

This clone was found once. The chain is built from TRBV19 and TRBJ2-3, with D maybe TRBD2 (7 bases). From germline, CDR1 is LNHDA and CDR2 SQIVND (reference sequence). The CDR3 contains 16 residues. The ends were cut back, 6 bases at V and 3 bases at J, with 19 bases in the middle. In nucleotides, the CDR3 is TGTGCCAGTAGGACGACCCGGGGGGCCGGGACAGATACGCAGTATTTT. Its protein product is CASRTTRGAGTDTQYF.

This sequence joins TRBV5-6 and TRBJ1-3; possible D gene TRBD1, 5 bases. V lost 3 bases and J 0 bases, leaving 16 bases between the germline ends. CDR3 size: 17 residues. Germline loops: CDR1 SGHDT, CDR2 YYEEEE. As DNA, the CDR3 is TGTGCCAGCAGCTCGGTTACTTCCGGGGCCTCTGGAAACACCATATATTTT. Translation: CASSSVTSGASGNTIYF.

The chain uses TRBV7-9 and TRBJ2-1; D is perhaps TRBD2 (5 bases). V was pared by 6 bases and J by 13 bases, with 13 bases between. This CDR3 has 11 residues. CDR1 SEHNR and CDR2 FQNEAQ come from the germline V gene (reference sequence). CDR3 amino acids: CASSIGGGQFF. Here the CDR3 DNA reads TGTGCCAGCAGTATAGGCGGAGGCCAGTTCTTC. Together with reference TRBV7-9 and TRBJ2-1, the CDR3 gives the full variable domain: DTGVSQNPRHKITKRGQNVTFRCDPISEHNRLYWYRQTLGQGPEFLTYFQNEAQLEKSRLLSDRFSAERPKGSFSTLEIQRTEQGDSAMYLCASSIGGGQFFGPGTRLTVL.

V is TRBV5-1 and J is TRBJ2-3; the D is unclear. The CDR3 has 16 residues. The V gene's germline CDR1 is SGHRS and CDR2 YFSETQ. With 3 bases removed from V and 6 bases from J, the gap between germline ends came to 20 bases. CDR3 DNA: TGCGCCAGCAGCTCTCCCTACGAGGACCTGCAGGATACGCAGTATTTT. Residues: CASSSPYEDLQDTQYF.

V usage is TRBV7-2 and J usage is TRBJ1-1, with D uncertain. V lost 4 bases, J lost 4 bases, and 10 bases lay in between. Germline CDR1 reads SGHTA; CDR2 reads FQGNSA. The CDR3 loop spans 13 amino acids. CDR3 sequence: CASSYRWGTEAFF. CDR3 nucleotide sequence: TGTGCCAGCAGCTACCGTTGGGGCACTGAAGCTTTCTTT.

The rearrangement joins TRBV5-5 to TRBJ2-1; perhaps TRBD2 as D (5 bases). V lost 1 base to trimming and J lost 0 bases, with 14 bases between them. The germline V gene encodes CDR1 SGHKS and CDR2 YYEKEE (reference sequence). This CDR3 spans 17 amino acids. CDR3 amino acids: CASSLSAGQSSYNEQFF. CDR3 sequence (DNA): TGTGCCAGCAGCTTGTCTGCGGGCCAAAGCTCCTACAATGAGCAGTTCTTC.

J is TRBJ1-3 and V is TRBV16, with 12 nucleotides matching TRBD1. V was pared by 0 bases and J by 2 bases, with 5 bases of the junction left unmatched. CDR1 KGHSY and CDR2 FQNENV come from the germline V gene. There are 18 residues in the CDR3. CDR3 in amino acids: CASSQSPGQGAAGNTIYF. The CDR3 DNA follows: TGTGCCAGCAGCCAATCACCGGGACAGGGGGCAGCTGGAAACACCATATATTTT.

The chain uses TRBV6-1 and TRBJ2-7, with TRBD2 matching 7 bases. The CDR3 is made up of 15 amino acids. From germline, CDR1 is MNHNS and CDR2 SASEGT. Germline trimming cut 3 bases from V and 1 base from J; bases unmatched to any gene: 6. In DNA, the CDR3 is TGTGCCAGCAGTGAGGGCGGGAGTGGGTCCTACGAGCAGTACTTC. It codes for CASSEGGSGSYEQYF.

The genes are TRBV9 and TRBJ2-1, with TRBD2 matching over 11 bases. J gave up 7 bases and V 3 bases, and 6 bases lay outside the gene matches. The CDR3 runs 15 residues. Germline CDR1 and CDR2: SGDLS and YYNGEE. This CDR3 is CASSAVAGGPNEQFF. CDR3 sequence (DNA): TGTGCCAGCAGCGCAGTAGCGGGGGGGCCAAATGAGCAGTTCTTC. Variable domain in full (rest from reference TRBV9 and TRBJ2-1): DSGVTQTPKHLITATGQRVTLRCSPRSGDLSVYWYQQSLDQGLQFLIQYYNGEERAKGNILERFSAQQFPDLHSELNLSSLELGDSALYFCASSAVAGGPNEQFFGPGTRLTVL.